The clone carrying this T cell receptor beta chain was observed a handful of times. Its antigen is unknown. The sample belongs to a study of post-analysis software for immune sequencing data. Tagging with unique molecular identifiers was a feature of the TCR beta cDNA libraries. TCRdb reanalysed the PCR reads using MiXCR and keeps one entry per CDR3 protein. The sample holds hundreds of thousands of distinct CDR3 sequences, roughly 40% seen once. Study outcomes and limitations: When patients were compared with controls, 4 or 5 TRBV segments were more frequent, TRBV5-6, TRBV5-1 and TRBV20-1 among them.

V lost 2 bases and J lost 6; bases outside the gene matches: 7. The germline CDR1 and CDR2 sequences are MGHRA and YSYEKL. The CDR3 runs to 15 residues. Specimen: blood. The clonotype originates from a girl under 18 with multiple sclerosis. The rearrangement joins TRBV4-1 to TRBJ2-1; TRBD2 agrees at 7 bases. The CDR3 DNA follows: TGCGCCAGCAGCCAACCCGGGACTAAGGGCAATGAGCAGTTCTTC. Its translation is CASSQPGTKGNEQFF.